A single sample gave rise to the 9 T cell receptor beta chains below, sequenced in a study of T cells in Graves' hyperthyroidism and ophthalmopathy. The CDR3 regions of TCR beta were amplified from RNA transcripts. HTBI primers were employed in a first-round RT-PCR of the TCR CDR3. From the multiplex PCR reads, TCRdb called clonotypes with MiXCR, one entry per CDR3 protein. The data hold 600,000 to 650,000 distinct CDR3 sequences, with around 15% observed a single time. Sequenced input: blood. The receptors originated from a woman under 40 with Graves' hyperthyroidism.

This clonotype appeared a few times. The chain combines TRBV10-3 with TRBJ2-5; no definite D call. The CDR3 is 18 residues long. CDR1 is ENHRY and CDR2 is SYGVKD in the germline V gene. V lost 3 bases to trimming and J lost 5 bases, with 25 bases between them. CDR3 residues: CAISDDKVMDGRMETQYF. In DNA form, the CDR3 reads TGTGCCATCAGTGATGACAAAGTAATGGACGGAAGAATGGAGACCCAGTACTTC.

CDR3 sequence reads: CASSVDPKPTYEQYF. The CDR3 bases are TGTGCCAGCAGCGTAGACCCAAAACCTACCTACGAGCAGTACTTC. This rearrangement joins TRBV9 to TRBJ2-7; D unresolved. V was trimmed by 0 bases and J by 2 bases, leaving 12 bases between them. Germline-derived CDR1 and CDR2 are SGDLS and YYNGEE. The length of the CDR3 is 15 residues.

A few counts support this clonotype. V and J are TRBV9 and TRBJ2-2, with D tentatively TRBD2 (5 bases). Germline V gene data show CDR1 as SGDLS and CDR2 as YYNGEE. Trimming cost V 0 bases and J 5 bases, with 14 bases left between them. The CDR3 runs 16 residues. CDR3 sequence reads: CASSVGRASNTGELFF. The DNA of the CDR3 is TGTGCCAGCAGCGTAGGGCGGGCAAGCAATACCGGGGAGCTGTTTTTT. The full variable domain, its missing parts supplied by reference TRBV9 and TRBJ2-2, is DSGVTQTPKHLITATGQRVTLRCSPRSGDLSVYWYQQSLDQGLQFLIQYYNGEERAKGNILERFSAQQFPDLHSELNLSSLELGDSALYFCASSVGRASNTGELFFGEGSRLTVL.

This clonotype was observed at least ten times. The V gene is TRBV28, the J gene TRBJ2-7, with 9 bases identical to TRBD1. V was clipped by 4 bases and J by 3 bases; unmatched bases: 13. The germline V gene has CDR1 MDHEN and CDR2 SYDVKM. The CDR3 sequence is 17 residues long. The DNA for the CDR3 is TGTGCCAGCAGTTCACCCTTCGGGACAGGGATAATCTACGAGCAGTACTTC. Its translation: CASSSPFGTGIIYEQYF. The full variable domain, its missing parts supplied by reference TRBV28 and TRBJ2-7, is DVKVTQSSRYLVKRTGEKVFLECVQDMDHENMFWYRQDPGLGLRLIYFSYDVKMKEKGDIPEGYSVSREKKERFSLILESASTNQTSMYLCASSSPFGTGIIYEQYFGPGTRLTVT.

The sample holds many counts of this clonotype. The J gene is TRBJ1-1, the V gene TRBV3-1; D is ambiguous. Per the germline V gene, CDR1 is LGHDT and CDR2 is YNNKEL (reference sequence). This CDR3 has 12 residues. Trimming cost V 1 base and J 7 bases, with 7 bases left between them. CDR3 amino acids: CASSQGGGEAFF. The DNA for the CDR3 is TGTGCCAGCAGCCAAGGCGGCGGTGAAGCTTTCTTT.

This clonotype was detected only a few times. The gene calls are TRBV10-3 and TRBJ2-2, with TRBD2 as a possible D gene (5 bases). Trimming took 2 bases from V and 0 from J, leaving 7 bases between them. This CDR3 is built from 15 residues. Germline CDR1 reads ENHRY; CDR2 reads SYGVKD. CDR3 amino acids: CAISERGTNTGELFF. The CDR3 DNA reads as TGTGCCATCAGTGAGCGGGGAACGAACACCGGGGAGCTGTTTTTT.

In this sample, this clonotype turned up many times. V and J are TRBV28 and TRBJ1-5; TRBD1 agrees at 10 bases. Looked up from germline, CDR1 is MDHEN and CDR2 is SYDVKM. The CDR3 runs to 15 residues. V was clipped by 8 bases and J by 5 bases; unmatched bases: 9. CDR3 bases: TGTGCCAGCGGGGGGACAGGGGAATTCGATCAGCCCCAGCATTTT. Protein sequence: CASGGTGEFDQPQHF.

This clonotype was seen at least ten times. The chain joins TRBV11-2 to TRBJ2-5, with 9 bases aligning to TRBD1. CDR1 and CDR2 from the germline V gene are SGHAT and FQNNGV. V shed 0 bases, J shed 5 bases, and the junction held 10 bases outside the gene matches. CDR3 size: 17 residues. CDR3: CASSLEYWGQGMETQYF. In DNA form, the CDR3 reads TGTGCCAGCAGCTTAGAATATTGGGGACAGGGTATGGAGACCCAGTACTTC.

The sample holds many counts of this clonotype. The chain is built from TRBV28 and TRBJ1-1; D is unclear. V lost 3 bases to trimming and J lost 4 bases, with 12 bases between them. The CDR3 sequence is 14 residues long. The germline gives CDR1 MDHEN, CDR2 SYDVKM. DNA of the CDR3: TGTGCCAGCAGTTTCGGGTGGGCAGGCACTGAAGCTTTCTTT. This translates into CASSFGWAGTEAFF.